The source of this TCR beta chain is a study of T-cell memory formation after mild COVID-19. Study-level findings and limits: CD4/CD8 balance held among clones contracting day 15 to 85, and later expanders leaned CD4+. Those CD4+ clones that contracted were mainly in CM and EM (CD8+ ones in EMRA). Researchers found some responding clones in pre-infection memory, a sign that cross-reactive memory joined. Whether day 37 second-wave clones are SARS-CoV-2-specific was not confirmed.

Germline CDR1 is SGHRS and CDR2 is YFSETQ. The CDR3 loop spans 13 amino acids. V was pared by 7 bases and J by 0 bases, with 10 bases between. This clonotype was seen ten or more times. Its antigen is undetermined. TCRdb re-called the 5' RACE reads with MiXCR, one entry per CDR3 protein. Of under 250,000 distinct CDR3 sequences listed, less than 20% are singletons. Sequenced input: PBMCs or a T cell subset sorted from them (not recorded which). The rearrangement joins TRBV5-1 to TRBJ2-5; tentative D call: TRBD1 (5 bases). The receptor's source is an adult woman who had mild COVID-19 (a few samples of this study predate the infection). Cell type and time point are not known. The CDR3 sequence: CASVADNQETQYF. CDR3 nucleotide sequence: TGCGCCAGCGTCGCGGACAACCAAGAGACCCAGTACTTC.